This is a list of T cell receptor beta chains from one sample in a study of T cells in Graves' hyperthyroidism and ophthalmopathy. Using its own MiXCR run on the multiplex PCR reads, TCRdb lists one record per CDR3 protein. Here the sample spans under 350,000 distinct CDR3 sequences, approximately 17% being singletons. Input material: blood. Every receptor here comes from an older woman with Graves' ophthalmopathy. Each CDR3 is given with its conserved first and last residue. Fields, in order: J gene, V gene, D gene, clone size, CDR3 protein, CDR3 DNA. The D gene is left open where the match is weak. Rows give clone size only sometimes, using once, few, many, or a class for an expanded clone.

j_gene: TRBJ2-1
v_gene: TRBV11-1
d_gene: TRBD2
abundance: .
CDR3aa: CASSFSGIYNEQFF
CDR3nt: TGTGCCAGCAGCTTTAGCGGGATCTACAATGAGCAGTTCTTC

j_gene: TRBJ1-4
v_gene: TRBV7-8
d_gene: .
abundance: many
CDR3aa: CASSPRLGGKNEKLFF
CDR3nt: TGTGCCAGCAGCCCCAGATTAGGAGGGAAAAATGAAAAACTGTTTTTT

j_gene: TRBJ2-5
v_gene: TRBV5-6
d_gene: .
abundance: few
CDR3aa: CASSLERIQYF
CDR3nt: TGTGCCAGCAGCTTGGAACGGATTCAGTACTTC

j_gene: TRBJ2-5
v_gene: TRBV7-2
d_gene: TRBD1
abundance: many
CDR3aa: CASSLLGTGYQETQYF
CDR3nt: TGTGCCAGCAGCTTACTTGGGACAGGTTACCAAGAGACCCAGTACTTC

j_gene: TRBJ2-7
v_gene: TRBV20-1
d_gene: TRBD2
abundance: few
CDR3aa: CSARNLGTSSYEQYF
CDR3nt: TGCAGTGCTAGGAATTTGGGGACTAGCTCCTACGAGCAGTACTTC

j_gene: TRBJ1-4
v_gene: TRBV13
d_gene: .
abundance: .
CDR3aa: CASSSGGTATNEKLFF
CDR3nt: TGTGCCAGCAGCTCCGGAGGTACCGCAACTAATGAAAAACTGTTTTTT

j_gene: TRBJ1-2
v_gene: TRBV25-1
d_gene: .
abundance: .
CDR3aa: CASSPPEVNYGYTF
CDR3nt: TGTGCCAGCTCCCCCCCCGAGGTCAACTATGGCTACACCTTC

j_gene: TRBJ1-4
v_gene: TRBV5-1
d_gene: .
abundance: many
CDR3aa: CASSFTGRNEKLFF
CDR3nt: TGCGCCAGCAGCTTCACCGGGCGGAATGAAAAACTGTTTTTT

j_gene: TRBJ2-1
v_gene: TRBV11-2
d_gene: TRBD2
abundance: many
CDR3aa: CASSLGIAGGRDEQFF
CDR3nt: TGTGCCAGCAGCTTGGGGATAGCGGGAGGCAGGGATGAGCAGTTCTTC

j_gene: TRBJ1-1
v_gene: TRBV28
d_gene: .
abundance: few
CDR3aa: CASKIAGLNTEAFF
CDR3nt: TGTGCCAGCAAAATAGCAGGGTTGAACACTGAAGCTTTCTTT

j_gene: TRBJ2-5
v_gene: TRBV6-1
d_gene: .
abundance: many
CDR3aa: CASNQDQETQYF
CDR3nt: TGTGCCAGCAATCAGGACCAAGAGACCCAGTACTTC

j_gene: TRBJ2-7
v_gene: TRBV20-1
d_gene: .
abundance: few
CDR3aa: CSPAAPYEQYF
CDR3nt: TGCAGTCCGGCGGCCCCCTACGAGCAGTACTTC

j_gene: TRBJ2-7
v_gene: TRBV6-2/TRBV6-3
d_gene: TRBD1
abundance: .
CDR3aa: CASSKTGTGPYEQYF
CDR3nt: TGTGCCAGCAGCAAAACCGGGACAGGCCCCTACGAGCAGTACTTC

j_gene: TRBJ1-3
v_gene: TRBV6-1
d_gene: .
abundance: .
CDR3aa: CASSEHRERRNTIYF
CDR3nt: TGTGCCAGCAGTGAACACAGGGAAAGACGAAACACCATATATTTT

j_gene: TRBJ2-7
v_gene: TRBV6-2/TRBV6-3
d_gene: .
abundance: few
CDR3aa: CASSYTGQSIHEQYF
CDR3nt: TGTGCCAGCAGTTATACGGGACAAAGCATCCACGAGCAGTACTTC

j_gene: TRBJ1-1
v_gene: TRBV9
d_gene: .
abundance: many
CDR3aa: CASSPHSWLAGLNTEAFF
CDR3nt: TGTGCCAGCAGCCCCCATAGTTGGTTGGCAGGTCTTAACACTGAAGCTTTCTTT

j_gene: TRBJ2-3
v_gene: TRBV7-8
d_gene: TRBD1
abundance: .
CDR3aa: CASSTGGLDTRYF
CDR3nt: TGTGCCAGCAGCACAGGGGGTTTAGATACGCGGTATTTT

j_gene: TRBJ1-2
v_gene: TRBV29-1
d_gene: .
abundance: many
CDR3aa: CSVEGQGHTF
CDR3nt: TGCAGCGTAGAGGGACAAGGGCACACCTTC

j_gene: TRBJ2-3
v_gene: TRBV19
d_gene: .
abundance: .
CDR3aa: CASTGSRKDTQYF
CDR3nt: TGTGCCAGTACGGGGTCGAGGAAAGATACGCAGTATTTT

j_gene: TRBJ1-1
v_gene: TRBV5-5
d_gene: .
abundance: few
CDR3aa: CASSLRMGAKNTEAFF
CDR3nt: TGTGCCAGCAGCTTGAGGATGGGGGCGAAGAACACTGAAGCTTTCTTT

j_gene: TRBJ2-1
v_gene: TRBV20-1
d_gene: .
abundance: .
CDR3aa: CSARDVFAGSSYNEQFF
CDR3nt: TGCAGTGCTAGAGATGTTTTTGCGGGTTCCTCCTACAATGAGCAGTTCTTC

j_gene: TRBJ1-5
v_gene: TRBV6-5
d_gene: .
abundance: .
CDR3aa: CASSSGQRGNQPQHF
CDR3nt: TGTGCCAGCAGTTCAGGACAGCGCGGGAATCAGCCCCAGCATTTT

j_gene: TRBJ1-1
v_gene: TRBV7-9
d_gene: .
abundance: many
CDR3aa: CASSFTLNTEAFF
CDR3nt: TGTGCCAGCAGCTTTACTCTGAACACTGAAGCTTTCTTT